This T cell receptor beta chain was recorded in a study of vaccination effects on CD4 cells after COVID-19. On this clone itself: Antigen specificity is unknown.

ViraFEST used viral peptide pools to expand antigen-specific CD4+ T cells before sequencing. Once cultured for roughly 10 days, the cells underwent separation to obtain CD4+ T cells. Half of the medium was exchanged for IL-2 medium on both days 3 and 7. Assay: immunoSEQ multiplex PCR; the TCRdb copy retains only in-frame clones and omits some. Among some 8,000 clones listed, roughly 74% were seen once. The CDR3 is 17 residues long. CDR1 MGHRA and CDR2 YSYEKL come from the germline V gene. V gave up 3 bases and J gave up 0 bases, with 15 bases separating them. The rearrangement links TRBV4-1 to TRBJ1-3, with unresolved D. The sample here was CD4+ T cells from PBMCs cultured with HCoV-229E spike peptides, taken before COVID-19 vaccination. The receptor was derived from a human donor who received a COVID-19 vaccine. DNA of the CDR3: TGCGCCAGCAGCCAGGCCTTTGTCCCCGACTCTGGAAACACCATATATTTT. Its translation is CASSQAFVPDSGNTIYF.